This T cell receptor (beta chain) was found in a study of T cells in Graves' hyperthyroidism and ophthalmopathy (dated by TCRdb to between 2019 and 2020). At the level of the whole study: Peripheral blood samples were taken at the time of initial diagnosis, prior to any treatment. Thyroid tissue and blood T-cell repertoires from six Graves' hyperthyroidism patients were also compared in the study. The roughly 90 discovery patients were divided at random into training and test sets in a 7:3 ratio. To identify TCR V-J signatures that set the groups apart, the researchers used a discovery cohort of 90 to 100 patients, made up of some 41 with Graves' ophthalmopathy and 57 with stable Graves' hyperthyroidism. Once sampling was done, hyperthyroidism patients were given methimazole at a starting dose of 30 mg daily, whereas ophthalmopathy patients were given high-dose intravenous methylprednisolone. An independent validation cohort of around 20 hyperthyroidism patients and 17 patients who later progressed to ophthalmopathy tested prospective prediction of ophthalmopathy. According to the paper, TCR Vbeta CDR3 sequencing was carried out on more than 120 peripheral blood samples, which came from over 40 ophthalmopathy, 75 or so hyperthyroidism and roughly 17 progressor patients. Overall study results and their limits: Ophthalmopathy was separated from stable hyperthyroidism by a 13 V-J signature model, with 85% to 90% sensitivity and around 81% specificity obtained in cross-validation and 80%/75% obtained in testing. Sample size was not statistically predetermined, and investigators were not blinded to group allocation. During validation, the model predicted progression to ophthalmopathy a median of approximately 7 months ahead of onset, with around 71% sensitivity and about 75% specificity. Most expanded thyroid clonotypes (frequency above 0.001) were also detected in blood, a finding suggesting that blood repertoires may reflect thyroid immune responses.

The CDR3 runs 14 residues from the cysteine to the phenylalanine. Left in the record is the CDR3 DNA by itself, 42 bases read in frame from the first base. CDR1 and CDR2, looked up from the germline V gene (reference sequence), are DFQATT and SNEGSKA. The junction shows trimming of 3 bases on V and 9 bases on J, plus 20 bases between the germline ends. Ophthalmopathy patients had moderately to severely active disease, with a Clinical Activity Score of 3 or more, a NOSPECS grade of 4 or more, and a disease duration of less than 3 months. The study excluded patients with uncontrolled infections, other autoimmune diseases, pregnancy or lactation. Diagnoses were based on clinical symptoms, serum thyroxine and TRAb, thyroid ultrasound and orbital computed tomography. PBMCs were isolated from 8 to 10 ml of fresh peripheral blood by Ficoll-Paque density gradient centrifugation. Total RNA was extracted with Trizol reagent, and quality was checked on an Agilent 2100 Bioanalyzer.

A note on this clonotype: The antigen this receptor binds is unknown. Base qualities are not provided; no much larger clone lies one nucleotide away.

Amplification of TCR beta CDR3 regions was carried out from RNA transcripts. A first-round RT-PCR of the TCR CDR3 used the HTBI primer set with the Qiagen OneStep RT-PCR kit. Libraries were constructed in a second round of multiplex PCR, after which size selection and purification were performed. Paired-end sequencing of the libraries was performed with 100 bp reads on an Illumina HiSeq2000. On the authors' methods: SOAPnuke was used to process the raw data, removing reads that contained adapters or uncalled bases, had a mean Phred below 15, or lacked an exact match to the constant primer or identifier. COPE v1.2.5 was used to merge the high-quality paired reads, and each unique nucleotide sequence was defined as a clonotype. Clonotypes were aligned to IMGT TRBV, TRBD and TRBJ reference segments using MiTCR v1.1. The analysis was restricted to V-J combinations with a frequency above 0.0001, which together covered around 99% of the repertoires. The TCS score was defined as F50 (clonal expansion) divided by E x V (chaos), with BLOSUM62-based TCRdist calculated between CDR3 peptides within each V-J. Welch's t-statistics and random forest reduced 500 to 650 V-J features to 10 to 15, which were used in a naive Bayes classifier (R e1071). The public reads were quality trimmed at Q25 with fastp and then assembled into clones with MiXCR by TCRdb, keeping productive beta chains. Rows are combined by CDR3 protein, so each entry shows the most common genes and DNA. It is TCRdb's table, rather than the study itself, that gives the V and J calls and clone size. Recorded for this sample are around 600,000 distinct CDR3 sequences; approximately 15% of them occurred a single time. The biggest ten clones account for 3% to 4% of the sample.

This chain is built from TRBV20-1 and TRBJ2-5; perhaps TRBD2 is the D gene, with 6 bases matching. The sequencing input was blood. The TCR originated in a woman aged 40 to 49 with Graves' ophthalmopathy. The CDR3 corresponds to CSASDPEDPGAQYF. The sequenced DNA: TGCAGTGCTAGCGACCCTGAGGACCCGGGGGCCCAGTACTTC.